This T cell receptor beta chain emerged from a study of cytomegalovirus exposure and HLA in healthy donors. Findings and limits, study-wide: TCR beta chain V- and J-gene trimming was linked, in a later analysis, to a missense variant in DCLRE1C. Later, TCR association rates were found to vary by HLA locus, highest for DRB1 and lowest for HLA-C. It was reportedly the case that the classifier diagnosed cytomegalovirus status with high specificity and sensitivity. The productive fraction for most TCR beta V segments was about 90% or about 30% in an earlier analysis.

Per the germline V gene, CDR1 is SGHAT and CDR2 is FQNNGV. The CDR3 has 17 amino acids. With 5 bases removed from V and 0 bases from J, the gap between germline ends came to 14 bases. PCR was performed using 60 Vbeta and 13 Jbeta primers. Generated by immunoSEQ multiplex PCR, the TCRdb table keeps only in-frame clones and is missing some. The data contain about 59,000 clones, just under 85% of them seen just once; the ten biggest clones take up over 1.5%. Of note for this clone: Its specificity is unknown.

Sequencing was performed on PBMCs. The chain couples TRBV11-2 to TRBJ2-6; no reliable D call. The clonotype originates from a man aged 35 to 55 in good health and CMV-seronegative. The chain's CDR3 is CASSRGWISSGANVLTF. Here the CDR3 DNA reads TGTGCCAGCAGCCGAGGATGGATTTCCTCTGGGGCCAACGTCCTGACTTTC.